Below, one T cell receptor beta chain is given with its context. Its antigen remains undetermined. The input lacks base qualities; no much larger clone sits a single base away. These data belong to a study of T cell responses to AZD1222 COVID-19 vaccine (dated by TCRdb to about 2021). About the investigation overall: Because spike-specific TCR depth and breadth did not differ between the two schedules, AZD1222 recipients who got a second dose at roughly 4 weeks were pooled with those who got a second dose at roughly 12 weeks. A total of 233 trial participants underwent TCR sequencing, of whom 207 had received two doses of AZD1222 and some 26 had received two doses of the MenACWY control vaccine. Enrollment into the trials was organized by age into subgroups of 18-55, 56-69 and 70-plus years, and those subgroups contained about 160, 30 and 59 TCR-sequenced participants, respectively.

Counted from cysteine to phenylalanine, this CDR3 has 15 amino acids. The only DNA kept is the CDR3, 45 bases in frame from the first base. From the germline V gene, CDR1 is SNHLY and CDR2 is FYNNEI. Trimming costs V 4 bases and J 1 base, and their ends lie 13 bases apart. Paper-wide results and their limitations: Because no samples from the day 14 peak response were available, repertoires could be characterized only after the peak T cell response. CD4 TCRs associated with the vaccine covered the entire spike protein, and the dominant responses were in regions 160-218 and 743-854. Spike-specific TCR breadth and depth rose significantly after two AZD1222 doses compared with day 0 and with MenACWY recipients. Reportedly, almost half of the unique spike-specific TCRs recognized epitopes lying outside the regions that are mutated in the B.1.351 and B.1.1.7 variants. The 56-69-year group was small, and its depth increase did not reach significance, likely because of low power. Conclusions about previously exposed vaccinees are limited because only 6 or 7 AZD1222 recipients were SARS-CoV-2 seropositive at baseline. Most participants were white British and females outnumbered males, and the authors suggested that clonal diversity may have been underestimated.

The time point label, as the study defines it: baseline before first vaccination. The vaccinee samples were drawn from two UK trials, COV001 and COV002, one of which was a single-blind randomized controlled phase 2/3 trial testing AZD1222 (ChAdOx1 nCoV-19) in healthy adults. For TCRbeta chain sequencing, PBMC samples were collected from trial participants at day 0 and at day 28 after the second dose. The CDR3 regions of human TCRbeta chains were analyzed by immunosequencing. The paper's processing steps were these. TCRs in the repertoires were compared against a reference library of SARS-CoV-2-specific TCRs that had been generated with the MIRA antigen-specificity platform. Breadth was defined as the fraction of unique TCRs that were SARS-CoV-2-associated. Depth was defined as the fraction of total T cells that were SARS-CoV-2-associated. Each spike-specific TCR was assigned to its reactive spike region and to a CD4 or CD8 class using the MIRA data. Log10-transformed breadth and depth values were compared by one-way ANOVA with Sidak's multiple comparisons tests. TCRdb re-hosts the immuneACCESS table, in-frame sequences only. Its copies lack some clones; in the studies checked, an unresolved V gene accounts for under half of them, and the cause for the rest is not known. Clone size and the V and J calls come from that table; the DNA yielded D and trimming. The sample contains 150,000 to 200,000 clones, less than 95% of them found a single time. The leading ten clones occupy approximately 0.64% of the sample.

The sample here was peripheral blood, taken on day 0 of AZD1222 vaccination. The chain was built from TRBV2 and TRBJ1-1, with no reliable assignment of the D segment. The receptor was derived from an adult in good health. The DNA reads TGTGCCAGCAGTGCCATACGACACCCGAACACTGAAGCTTTCTTT. This translates into CASSAIRHPNTEAFF.